Shown below are 12 T cell receptor beta chains from a single sample sequenced in a study of blood T cells in healthy people across ages. With a J-beta primer mix and a sample-barcoded 5' primer, a second PCR ran roughly 7 to 11 cycles. TCRdb reanalysed the 5' RACE reads using MiXCR and keeps one entry per CDR3 protein. The table includes 270,000 or so distinct CDR3 sequences, 27% detected once. The material sequenced was blood. The receptors here all came from a woman in her sixties or seventies in good health.

This clonotype was counted between two and nine times. V and J are TRBV5-5 and TRBJ1-1; D is unresolved. Germline values: CDR1 SGHKS, CDR2 YYEKEE (reference sequence). The CDR3 contains 14 residues. Between the trimmed V and J ends, which lost 0 bases and 6 bases, there was a span of 12 bases. The CDR3 DNA follows: TGTGCCAGCAGCTTGGAAAGGTACAGCCCTGAAGCTTTCTTT. Its protein is CASSLERYSPEAFF.

The chain combines TRBV7-2 with TRBJ2-7; TRBD1 aligns across 10 bases. Unmatched junction bases numbered 12, after V lost 6 bases and J lost 4 bases. CDR3 size: 16 residues. The germline gives CDR1 SGHTA, CDR2 FQGNSA. CDR3 sequence reads: CASRGLTGGAEYEQYF. The CDR3 bases are TGTGCCAGCAGGGGATTGACAGGGGGCGCGGAGTACGAGCAGTACTTC.

This sequence joins TRBV5-1 and TRBJ2-6; TRBD2 might be the D (6 bases). Trimming cost V 3 bases and J 2 bases, with 15 bases left between them. The CDR3 contains 17 residues. Germline lookup yields CDR1 SGHRS and CDR2 YFSETQ. CDR3 nucleotides: TGCGCCAGCAGCTCGGGGGACGCTCCCGCTGGGGCCAACGTCCTGACTTTC. Translation gives CASSSGDAPAGANVLTF. The full variable domain, completed using reference TRBV5-1 and TRBJ2-6, is KAGVTQTPRYLIKTRGQQVTLSCSPISGHRSVSWYQQTPGQGLQFLFEYFSETQRNKGNFPGRFSGRQFSNSRSEMNVSTLELGDSALYLCASSSGDAPAGANVLTFGAGSRLTVL.

The table lists this clonotype with a few counts. CDR3 sequence reads: CASSQVSSSYNEQFF. Here the CDR3 DNA reads TGTGCCAGCAGCCAAGTTTCCAGCTCCTACAATGAGCAGTTCTTC. The chain couples TRBV3-1 to TRBJ2-1; no definite D call. V dropped 1 base and J dropped 0 bases, with 7 bases sitting between them. The length of the CDR3 is 15 residues. CDR1 and CDR2 from the germline V gene are LGHDT and YNNKEL (reference sequence).

The rearrangement uses TRBV5-6 and TRBJ2-2, with no clear D. The CDR3 length is 16 residues. Trimming removed 4 bases from V and 4 bases from J, with 17 bases in between. CDR1 and CDR2 from the germline V gene are SGHDT and YYEEEE. Here the CDR3 reads CASSRSMTRLTGELFF. Written as DNA, the CDR3 is TGTGCCAGCAGCCGGTCGATGACCCGGCTCACCGGGGAGCTGTTTTTT.

In the case of this clonotype: Given a much more abundant clone one base away, this may be a read error. The V and J genes are TRBV11-2 and TRBJ2-4, with D perhaps assigned TRBD1 or TRBD2 (5 bases each). Germline V gene lookup returns CDR1 SGHAT and CDR2 FQNNGV. The CDR3 has 13 amino acids. This chain's CDR3 is CAGSFRDPNIQYF. Written as DNA, the CDR3 is TGTGCCGGCAGCTTCCGGGACCCTAACATTCAGTACTTC. Full variable domain (outside the CDR3, taken from reference TRBV11-2 and TRBJ2-4): EAGVAQSPRYKIIEKRQSVAFWCNPISGHATLYWYQQILGQGPKLLIQFQNNGVVDDSQLPKDRFSAERLKGVDSTLKIQPAKLEDSAVYLCAGSFRDPNIQYFGAGTRLSVL.

The chain is built from TRBV7-2 and TRBJ2-2; TRBD1 aligns across 8 bases. The germline V gene has CDR1 SGHTA and CDR2 FQGNSA. This CDR3 contains 16 residues. V lost 2 bases, J lost 0 bases, and 2 bases stayed unmatched. The CDR3 here is CASSLSTGANTGELFF. Written as DNA, the CDR3 is TGTGCCAGCAGCTTATCGACAGGGGCGAACACCGGGGAGCTGTTTTTT.

The sample holds a few counts of this clonotype. The chain carries TRBV21-1 and TRBJ2-1; TRBD2 is taken as the D call from the table, unchecked against the DNA. TRBV21-1 represents a pseudogene. The length of the CDR3 is 16 residues. The CDR3 loop is CASSKGLAGGLNEQFF. CDR3 DNA sequence: TGTGCCAGCAGCAAAGGTCTAGCGGGAGGGTTAAATGAGCAGTTCTTC.

This clonotype showed up just a few times. This rearrangement joins TRBV18 to TRBJ1-4; 7 nucleotides line up with TRBD1. Germline V lookup: CDR1 KGHSH, CDR2 LQKENI. CDR3 length: 13 residues. V lost 3 bases, J lost 5 bases, and 0 bases stayed unmatched. DNA for the CDR3: TGTGCCAGCTCACCGGGACAGAATGAAAAACTGTTTTTT. This codes for CASSPGQNEKLFF.

This chain links TRBV20-1 with TRBJ2-7; 9 bases align to TRBD1. The trim removed 3 bases at V and 7 bases at J, leaving 4 bases unmatched. There are 12 residues in the CDR3. Germline loops: CDR1 DFQATT, CDR2 SNEGSKA (reference sequence). CDR3: CSAREGTGEQYF. DNA of the CDR3: TGCAGTGCTAGGGAGGGGACAGGGGAGCAGTACTTC.

The chain links TRBV5-1 to TRBJ2-5, with D possibly being TRBD1 (6 bases). The J call is doubtful: the DNA matches TRBJ2-1 better. Germline CDR1 is SGHRS and CDR2 is YFSETQ. The CDR3 has 14 amino acids. CDR3: CASSSQGFYNEQFF. In DNA, the CDR3 is TGCGCCAGCAGCTCGCAGGGGTTTTACAATGAGCAGTTCTTC.

The genes are TRBV7-9 and TRBJ2-7, with 9 bases fitting TRBD2. V lost 1 base and J lost 2; bases outside the gene matches: 6. There are 16 residues in the CDR3. CDR1 and CDR2 (germline): SEHNR, FQNEAQ (reference sequence). DNA of the CDR3: TGTGCCAGCAGCTTAGAAGGGACTAGCTACACCTACGAGCAGTACTTC. Its translation is CASSLEGTSYTYEQYF.